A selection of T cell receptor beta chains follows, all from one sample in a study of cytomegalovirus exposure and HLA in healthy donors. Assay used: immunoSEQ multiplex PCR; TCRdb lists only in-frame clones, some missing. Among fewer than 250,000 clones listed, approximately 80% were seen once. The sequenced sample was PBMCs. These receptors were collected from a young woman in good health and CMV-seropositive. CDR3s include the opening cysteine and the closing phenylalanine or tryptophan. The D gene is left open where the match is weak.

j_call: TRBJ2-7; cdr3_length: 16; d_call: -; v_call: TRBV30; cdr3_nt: TGTGCCTGGAGTGCCGTCTTGGACAAGCCCTCCTACGAGCAGTACTTC; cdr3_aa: CAWSAVLDKPSYEQYF
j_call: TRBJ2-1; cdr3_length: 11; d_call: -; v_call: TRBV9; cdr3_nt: TGTGCCAGCAGCGTATGGGGTGAGCAGTTCTTC; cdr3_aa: CASSVWGEQFF
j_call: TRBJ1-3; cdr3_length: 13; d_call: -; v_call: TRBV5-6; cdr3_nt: TGTGCCAGCAGCTTGGGAGGGGGAAACACCATATATTTT; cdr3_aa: CASSLGGGNTIYF
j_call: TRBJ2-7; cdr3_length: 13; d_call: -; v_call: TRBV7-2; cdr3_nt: TGTGCCAGCAGTTGGGGGACCCACTACGAGCAGTACTTC; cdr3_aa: CASSWGTHYEQYF
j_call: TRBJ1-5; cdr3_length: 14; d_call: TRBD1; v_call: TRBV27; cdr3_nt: TGTGCCAGCAGGGCCGGGACAGGGAATCAGCCCCAGCATTTT; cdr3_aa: CASRAGTGNQPQHF
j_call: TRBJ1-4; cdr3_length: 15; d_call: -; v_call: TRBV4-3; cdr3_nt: TGCGCCAGCAGCCAAGCCCCAGGGAATGATGAAAAACTGTTTTTT; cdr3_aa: CASSQAPGNDEKLFF
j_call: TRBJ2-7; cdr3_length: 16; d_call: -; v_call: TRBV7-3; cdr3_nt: TGTGCCAGCAACTCTACGGGCAGGGCGGCACCCTACGAGCAGTACTTC; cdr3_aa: CASNSTGRAAPYEQYF
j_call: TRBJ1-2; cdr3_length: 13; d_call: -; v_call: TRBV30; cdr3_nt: TGTGCCTGGAGTTTCGGCAGGGGCTATGGCTACACCTTC; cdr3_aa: CAWSFGRGYGYTF
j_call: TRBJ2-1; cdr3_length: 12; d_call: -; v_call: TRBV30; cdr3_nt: TGTGCCTGGAGTTTAGCCAGAATTGAGCAGTTCTTC; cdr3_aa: CAWSLARIEQFF
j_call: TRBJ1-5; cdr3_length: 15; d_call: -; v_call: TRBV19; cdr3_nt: TGTGCCAGTAGCGAGGACGTGACCTCGGGACAGCCCCAGCATTTT; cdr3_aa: CASSEDVTSGQPQHF
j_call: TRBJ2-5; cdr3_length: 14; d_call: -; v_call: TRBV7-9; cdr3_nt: TGTGCCAGCAGCTTACTTCTAGGGGAGGAGACCCAGTACTTC; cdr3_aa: CASSLLLGEETQYF
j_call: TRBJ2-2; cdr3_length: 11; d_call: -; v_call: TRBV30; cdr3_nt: TGTGCCTGGAGTGTTGGTAGGGAGCTGTTTTTT; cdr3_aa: CAWSVGRELFF
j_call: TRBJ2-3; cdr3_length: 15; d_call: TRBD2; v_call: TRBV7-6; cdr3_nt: TGTGCCAGCAGCTTAGGAGCGGGAGGATCAGATACGCAGTATTTT; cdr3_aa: CASSLGAGGSDTQYF
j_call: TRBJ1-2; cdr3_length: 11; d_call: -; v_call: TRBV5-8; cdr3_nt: TGTGCCAGCAGCTTTAACTATGGCTACACCTTC; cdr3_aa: CASSFNYGYTF
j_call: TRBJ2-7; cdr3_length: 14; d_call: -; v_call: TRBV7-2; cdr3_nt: TGTGCCAGCAGCCCACTGAGTGGGTCCTACGAGCAGTACTTC; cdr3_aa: CASSPLSGSYEQYF
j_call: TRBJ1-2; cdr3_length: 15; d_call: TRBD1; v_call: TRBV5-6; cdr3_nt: TGTGCCAGCAGCCCGGGGACAGGCCACCTCTATGGCTACACCTTC; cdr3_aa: CASSPGTGHLYGYTF